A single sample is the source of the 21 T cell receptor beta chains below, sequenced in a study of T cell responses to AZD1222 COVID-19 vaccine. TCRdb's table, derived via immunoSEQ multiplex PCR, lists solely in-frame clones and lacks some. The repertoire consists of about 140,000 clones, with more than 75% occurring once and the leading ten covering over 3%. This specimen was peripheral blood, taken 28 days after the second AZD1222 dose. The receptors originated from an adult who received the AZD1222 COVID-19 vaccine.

CDR3: CAISAGGYGEPQHF. The CDR3 nucleotides read TGTGCCATCAGTGCAGGGGGCTACGGGGAACCCCAGCATTTT. The chain links TRBV10-3 to TRBJ1-5; TRBD1 matches 8 bases. The CDR3 is 14 residues long. V lost 4 bases to trimming and J lost 10 bases; unmatched junction nucleotides: 9. Germline CDR1 and CDR2: ENHRY and SYGVKD.

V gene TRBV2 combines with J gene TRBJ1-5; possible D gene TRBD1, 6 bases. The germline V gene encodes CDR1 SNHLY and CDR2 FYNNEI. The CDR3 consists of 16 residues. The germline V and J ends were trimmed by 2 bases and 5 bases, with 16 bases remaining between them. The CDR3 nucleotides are TGTGCCAGCAGTGAATGGGGGCAGGCTCGGCATCAGCCCCAGCATTTT. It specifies CASSEWGQARHQPQHF.

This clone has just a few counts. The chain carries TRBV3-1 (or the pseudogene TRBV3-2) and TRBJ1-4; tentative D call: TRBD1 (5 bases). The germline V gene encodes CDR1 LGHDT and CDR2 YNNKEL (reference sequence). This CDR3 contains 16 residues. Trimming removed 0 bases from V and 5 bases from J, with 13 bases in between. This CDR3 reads CASSQDWARDNEKLFF. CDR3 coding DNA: TGTGCCAGCAGCCAAGATTGGGCCAGGGACAATGAAAAACTGTTTTTT.

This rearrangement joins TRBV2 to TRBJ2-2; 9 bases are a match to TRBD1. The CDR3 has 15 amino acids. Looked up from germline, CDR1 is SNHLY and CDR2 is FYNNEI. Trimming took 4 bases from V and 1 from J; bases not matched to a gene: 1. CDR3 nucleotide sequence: TGTGCCAGCAGTGGGGGACAGGGGAACACCGGGGAGCTGTTTTTT. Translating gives CASSGGQGNTGELFF.

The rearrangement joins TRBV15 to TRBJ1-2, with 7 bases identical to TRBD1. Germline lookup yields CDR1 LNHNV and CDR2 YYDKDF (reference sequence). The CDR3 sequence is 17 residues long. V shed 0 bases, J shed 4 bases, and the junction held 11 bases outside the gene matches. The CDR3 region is CATSRDRTGTVGYGYTF. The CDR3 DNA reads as TGTGCCACCAGCAGAGACCGAACCGGGACAGTGGGCTATGGCTACACCTTC.

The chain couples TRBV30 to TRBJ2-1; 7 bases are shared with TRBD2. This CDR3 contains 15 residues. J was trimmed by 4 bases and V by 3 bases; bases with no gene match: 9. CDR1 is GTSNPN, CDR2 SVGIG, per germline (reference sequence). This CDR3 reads CAWRRSGLRYNEQFF. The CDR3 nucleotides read TGTGCCTGGAGAAGGTCGGGACTAAGGTACAATGAGCAGTTCTTC. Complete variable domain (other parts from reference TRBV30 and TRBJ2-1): SQTIHQWPATLVQPVGSPLSLECTVEGTSNPNLYWYRQAAGRGLQLLFYSVGIGQISSEVPQNLSASRPQDRQFILSSKKLLLSDSGFYLCAWRRSGLRYNEQFFGPGTRLTVL.

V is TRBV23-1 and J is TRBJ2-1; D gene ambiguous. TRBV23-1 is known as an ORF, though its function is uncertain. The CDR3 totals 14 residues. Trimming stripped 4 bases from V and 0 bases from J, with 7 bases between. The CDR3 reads CASSLNSSYNEQFF. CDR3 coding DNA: TGCGCCAGCAGTCTGAATAGCTCCTACAATGAGCAGTTCTTC.

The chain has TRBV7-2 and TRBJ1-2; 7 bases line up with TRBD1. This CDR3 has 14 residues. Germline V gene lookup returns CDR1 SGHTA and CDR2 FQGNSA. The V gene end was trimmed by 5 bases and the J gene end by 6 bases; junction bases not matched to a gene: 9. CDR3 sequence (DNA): TGTGCCAGCAGCAGAGACAGGGCGGACAATGGCTACACCTTC. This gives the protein CASSRDRADNGYTF.

CDR3 coding DNA: TGTGCCACCAGTGATCCCGTAGGGGACTCTGGGGCCAACGTCCTGACTTTC. The encoded protein is CATSDPVGDSGANVLTF. The rearrangement links TRBV24-1 to TRBJ2-6; TRBD1 is a possible D gene (5 bases). CDR3 length: 17 residues. V lost 3 bases and J 0 bases, leaving 11 bases between the germline ends. Germline CDR1 is KGHDR and CDR2 is SFDVKD.

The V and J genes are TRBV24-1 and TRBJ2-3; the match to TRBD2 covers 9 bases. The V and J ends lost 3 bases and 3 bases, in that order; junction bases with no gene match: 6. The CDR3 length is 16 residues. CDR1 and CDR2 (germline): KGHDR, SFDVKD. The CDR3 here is CATSDRTSEVTDTQYF. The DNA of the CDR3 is TGTGCCACCAGTGATCGGACTAGCGAGGTGACAGATACGCAGTATTTT.

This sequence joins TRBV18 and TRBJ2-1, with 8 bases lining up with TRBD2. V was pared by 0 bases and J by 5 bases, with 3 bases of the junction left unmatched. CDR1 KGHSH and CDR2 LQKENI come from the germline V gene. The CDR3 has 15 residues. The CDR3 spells CASSPPGTRDNEQFF. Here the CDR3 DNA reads TGTGCCAGCTCACCACCCGGGACTAGAGACAATGAGCAGTTCTTC.

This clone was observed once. The DNA of the CDR3 is TGCGCCAGCAGCTTAGGGTGGACAGATACGCAGTATTTT. Its protein is CASSLGWTDTQYF. The V call is TRBV5-1, the J call TRBJ2-3; D unclear. The germline V gene has CDR1 SGHRS and CDR2 YFSETQ. Trimming took off 2 bases at V and 3 bases at J, with 7 bases between the two ends. There are 13 residues in the CDR3.

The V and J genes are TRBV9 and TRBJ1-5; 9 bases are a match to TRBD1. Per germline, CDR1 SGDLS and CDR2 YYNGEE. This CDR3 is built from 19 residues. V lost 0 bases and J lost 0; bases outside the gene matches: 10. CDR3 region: CASSVVLTGGWNSNQPQHF. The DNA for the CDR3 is TGTGCCAGCAGCGTAGTACTGACAGGGGGGTGGAATAGCAATCAGCCCCAGCATTTT.

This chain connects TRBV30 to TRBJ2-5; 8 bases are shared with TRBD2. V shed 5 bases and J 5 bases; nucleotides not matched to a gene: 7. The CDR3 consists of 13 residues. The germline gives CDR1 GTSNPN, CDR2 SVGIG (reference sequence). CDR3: CAWGGLALETQYF. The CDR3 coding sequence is TGTGCCTGGGGCGGACTAGCACTGGAGACCCAGTACTTC. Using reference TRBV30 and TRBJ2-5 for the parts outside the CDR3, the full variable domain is SQTIHQWPATLVQPVGSPLSLECTVEGTSNPNLYWYRQAAGRGLQLLFYSVGIGQISSEVPQNLSASRPQDRQFILSSKKLLLSDSGFYLCAWGGLALETQYFGPGTRLLVL.

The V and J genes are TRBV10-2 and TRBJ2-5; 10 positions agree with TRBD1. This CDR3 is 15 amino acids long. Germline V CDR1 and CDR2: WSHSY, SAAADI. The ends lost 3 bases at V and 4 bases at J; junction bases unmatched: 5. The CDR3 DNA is TGCGCCAGCAGTGATGGACAGGGGGGTCGAGAGACCCAGTACTTC. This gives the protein CASSDGQGGRETQYF.

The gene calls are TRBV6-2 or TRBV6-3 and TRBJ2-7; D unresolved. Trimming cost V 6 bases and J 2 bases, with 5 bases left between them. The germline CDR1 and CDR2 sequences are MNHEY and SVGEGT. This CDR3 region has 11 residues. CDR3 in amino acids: CASSRTYEQYF. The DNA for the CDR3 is TGTGCCAGCAGCCGAACCTACGAGCAGTACTTC.

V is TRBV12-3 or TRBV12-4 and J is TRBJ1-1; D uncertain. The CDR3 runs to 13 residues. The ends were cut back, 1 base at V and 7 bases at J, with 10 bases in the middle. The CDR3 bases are TGTGCCAGCAGTTTAGGGGGTGACTATGAAGCTTTCTTT. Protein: CASSLGGDYEAFF.

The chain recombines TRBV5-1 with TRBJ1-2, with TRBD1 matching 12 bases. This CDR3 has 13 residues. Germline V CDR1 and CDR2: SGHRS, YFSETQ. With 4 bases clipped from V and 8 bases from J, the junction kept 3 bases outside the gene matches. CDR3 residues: CASSRDRGRGYTF. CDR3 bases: TGCGCCAGCAGCCGGGACAGGGGGCGAGGCTACACCTTC.

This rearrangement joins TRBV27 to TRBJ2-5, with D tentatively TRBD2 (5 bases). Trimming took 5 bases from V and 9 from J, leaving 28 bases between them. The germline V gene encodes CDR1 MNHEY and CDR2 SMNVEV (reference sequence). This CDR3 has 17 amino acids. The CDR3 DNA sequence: TGTGCCAGCAGTCCTTTAGGGTTAGGACTCAAGGCTTCGTCCCAGTACTTC. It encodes CASSPLGLGLKASSQYF.

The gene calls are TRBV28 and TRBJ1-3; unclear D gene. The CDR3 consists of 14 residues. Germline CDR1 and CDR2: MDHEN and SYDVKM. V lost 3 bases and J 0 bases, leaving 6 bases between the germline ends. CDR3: CASSFQVSGNTIYF. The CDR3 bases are TGTGCCAGCAGTTTTCAGGTCTCTGGAAACACCATATATTTT.

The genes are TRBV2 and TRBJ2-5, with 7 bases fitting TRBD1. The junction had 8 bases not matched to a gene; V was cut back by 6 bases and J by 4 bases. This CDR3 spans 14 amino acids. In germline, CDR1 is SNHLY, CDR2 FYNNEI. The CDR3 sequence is CASSRRGGGETQYF. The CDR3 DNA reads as TGTGCCAGCAGCCGGAGAGGGGGCGGAGAGACCCAGTACTTC.